Below, one T cell receptor (beta chain) is given with its context. Its antigen remains unknown. Amplification used 60 Vbeta primers and 13 Jbeta primers. The assay was immunoSEQ multiplex PCR, and TCRdb's table has in-frame clones only and misses some. Here the sample spans under 150,000 clones, 75% to 90% being singletons. Donors showed nominal health when sampled, although they likely had unrecorded immune exposures. V gave up 4 bases and J gave up 3 bases, with 7 bases separating them. CDR1 is DFQATT, CDR2 SNEGSKA, per germline (reference sequence). CDR3 size: 11 residues. The data stem from a study of cytomegalovirus exposure and HLA in healthy donors. General study results and limits: Donors were assumed by presence/absence analyses to have roughly uniform sequencing depth. TCR beta sequences reportedly predicted most subjects' HLA-A and HLA-B alleles accurately. In a later analysis, productive TCRs from donors in an Asian-associated ancestry cluster reportedly carried fewer N-insertions than the cohort mean.

Material for sequencing was PBMCs. V and J are TRBV20-1 and TRBJ2-7, with TRBD1 as a possible D gene (6 bases). This sequence originates from a woman aged 30 to 39 in good health and CMV-seropositive. The CDR3 spells CSAKDSYEQYF. DNA for the CDR3: TGCAGTGCTAAGGACAGCTACGAGCAGTACTTC.